The 10 T cell receptor beta chains presented below share a single source sample, sequenced in a study of T cells in tuberculosis (dated by TCRdb to between 2017 and 2018). Library preparation used the immunoSEQ multiplex PCR assay. TCRdb retrieved this table from immuneACCESS and kept in-frame rearrangements only. Not all clones are present; in checked studies, unresolved V genes account for under half, and no reason is known for the remainder. The sample table shows 25,000 to 35,000 clones, and about 91% are seen once. Of the sample, around 6.5% is held by the ten largest clones. According to the study, the label for this sample's time point signals: new active TB diagnosis, blood taken before or within 7 days of starting treatment. The sample in question was PBMCs, obtained at tuberculosis diagnosis. These receptor sequences come from an adult with tuberculosis.

The CDR3 DNA follows: TGTGCCAGCAGCGCCCCGGGACAGGGGGCGTACAATGAGCAGTTCTTC. Its protein is CASSAPGQGAYNEQFF. This rearrangement joins TRBV9 to TRBJ2-1; TRBD1 aligns across 12 bases. CDR1 and CDR2 (germline): SGDLS, YYNGEE. V was pared by 3 bases and J by 4 bases, with 5 bases of the junction left unmatched. This CDR3 comprises 16 residues.

The chain has TRBV7-9 and TRBJ1-4; D remains unclear. CDR3 size: 16 residues. Germline CDR1 is SEHNR and CDR2 is FQNEAQ (reference sequence). V was clipped by 0 bases and J by 6 bases, with 14 bases between them. The CDR3 nucleotides read TGTGCCAGCAGCTTAGCACGGGAGGAATCCTATGAAAAACTGTTTTTT. Protein product: CASSLAREESYEKLFF.

This clone was counted between two and nine times. The chain uses TRBV25-1 and TRBJ2-7, with 7 bases aligning to TRBD1. Per the germline V gene, CDR1 is MGHDK and CDR2 is SYGVNS. With 4 bases clipped from V and 3 bases from J, the junction kept 9 bases outside the gene matches. The CDR3 has 15 residues. The CDR3, as DNA: TGTGCCAGCAGTGGGATGAACAGGGGCGACTACGAGCAGTACTTC. Translation: CASSGMNRGDYEQYF.

The J gene is TRBJ2-7, the V gene TRBV5-4, with 8 bases matching TRBD2. This CDR3 contains 18 residues. J lost 2 bases, V lost 4 bases, and 17 bases had no gene match. CDR1 and CDR2 from the germline V gene are SGHNT and YYREEE (reference sequence). The CDR3 is CASSPRGAGVRGTYEQYF. The DNA of the CDR3 is TGTGCCAGCAGCCCCAGGGGAGCGGGAGTTAGGGGGACCTACGAGCAGTACTTC.

The chain has TRBV7-6 and TRBJ2-7; 9 bases are a match to TRBD1. The germline V gene encodes CDR1 SGHVS and CDR2 FNYEAQ. The CDR3 is made up of 19 amino acids. The ends lost 3 bases at V and 0 bases at J; junction bases unmatched: 15. The CDR3 protein is CASSLGDNPGQGSSYEQYF. Written as DNA, the CDR3 is TGTGCCAGCAGCTTGGGAGATAACCCGGGACAGGGTAGCTCCTACGAGCAGTACTTC.

This chain joins TRBV2 and TRBJ2-4; maybe TRBD2 (5 bases). The germline V gene has CDR1 SNHLY and CDR2 FYNNEI. CDR3 size: 15 residues. Trimming removed 5 bases from V and 0 bases from J, with 11 bases in between. CDR3: CASSPRTLAKNIQYF. In nucleotides, the CDR3 is TGTGCCAGCAGTCCACGGACTTTAGCCAAAAACATTCAGTACTTC. Drawing the rest from reference TRBV2 and TRBJ2-4, the complete variable domain is EPEVTQTPSHQVTQMGQEVILRCVPISNHLYFYWYRQILGQKVEFLVSFYNNEISEKSEIFDDQFSVERPDGSNFTLKIRSTKLEDSAMYFCASSPRTLAKNIQYFGAGTRLSVL.

The CDR3 DNA is TGTGCCCCCCGGACCAGAGGGGAAAAACTGTTTTTT. Amino acids: CAPRTRGEKLFF. The rearrangement uses TRBV10-3 and TRBJ1-4; D gene uncertain. The CDR3 is 12 amino acids. V gave up 11 bases and J gave up 8 bases, with 15 bases separating them. CDR1 is ENHRY and CDR2 is SYGVKD in the germline V gene.

This clone is labeled medium-sized. This chain links TRBV7-9 with TRBJ2-5, with D perhaps TRBD2 (6 bases). Germline loops: CDR1 SEHNR, CDR2 FQNEAQ (reference sequence). Trimming took off 3 bases at V and 0 bases at J, with 17 bases between the two ends. The CDR3 has 17 residues. CDR3 amino acids: CASSLERLDPYQETQYF. DNA of the CDR3: TGTGCCAGCAGCTTGGAAAGACTAGACCCCTACCAAGAGACCCAGTACTTC.

The rearrangement joins TRBV5-1 to TRBJ1-2; the D is unclear. Trimming took 1 base from V and 0 from J, leaving 10 bases between them. CDR1 and CDR2 from the germline V gene are SGHRS and YFSETQ. This CDR3 region has 15 residues. The DNA for the CDR3 is TGCGCCAGCAGCTTGAATGAGGGAACTAACTATGGCTACACCTTC. Translation gives CASSLNEGTNYGYTF.

In this sample, this clone turned up a few times. This rearrangement joins TRBV7-6 to TRBJ1-1; D gene uncertain. Germline V gives CDR1 SGHVS, CDR2 FNYEAQ. Trimming took off 5 bases at V and 0 bases at J, with 13 bases between the two ends. This CDR3 has 15 residues. The chain's CDR3 is CASSLRGVMNTEAFF. The CDR3 nucleotides read TGTGCCAGCAGCCTACGGGGTGTAATGAACACTGAAGCTTTCTTT. The whole variable domain, filled in from reference TRBV7-6 and TRBJ1-1, reads GAGVSQSPRYKVTKRGQDVALRCDPISGHVSLYWYRQALGQGPEFLTYFNYEAQQDKSGLPNDRFSAERPEGSISTLTIQRTEQRDSAMYRCASSLRGVMNTEAFFGQGTRLTVV.